This T cell receptor beta chain originates from a study of cytomegalovirus exposure and HLA in healthy donors. Study-wide findings and caveats: About 87% or about 30% of the time was how often most TCR beta V segments were productive, according to an earlier analysis. Among the sequence variants, a highly shared cluster was likely an artifact of sequencing. Serostatus for CMV was the only available immune exposure information. The HLA-A and HLA-B alleles of most subjects were reportedly predicted accurately from TCR beta sequences.

Concerning this clone itself: Its antigen is unidentified.

The V segment lost 0 bases and the J segment 1 base; nucleotides outside the gene matches: 7. This CDR3 has 17 residues. Per the germline V gene, CDR1 is MGHRA and CDR2 is YSYEKL. Use of 60 Vbeta and 13 Jbeta primers characterized the PCR. TCRdb's table, derived via immunoSEQ multiplex PCR, lists solely in-frame clones and lacks some. The table has 120,000 to 150,000 clones, around 72% seen once; the top ten hold 2.1%. The chain links TRBV4-1 to TRBJ2-7, with 9 bases lining up with TRBD2. The receptor's source is a man aged 40-50 years in good health and CMV-seronegative. The sample consisted of PBMCs. The CDR3 nucleotides read TGCGCCAGCAGCCAAGACCGGATGACTAGCGGTTCCTACGAGCAGTACTTC. Translated, it gives CASSQDRMTSGSYEQYF.